One and the same sample provided the 25 T cell receptor beta chains below, sequenced in a study of neurological immune-mediated disorders. TCRdb re-called the 5' RACE reads with MiXCR, one entry per CDR3 protein. The table includes roughly 52,000 distinct CDR3 sequences, approximately 3.6% detected once. Sequencing input: CD4+ T cells from blood. All receptors derive from a woman between 40 and 50 years old with multiple sclerosis.

This clonotype was seen ten or more times. The genes are TRBV2 and TRBJ2-6; 8 bases are a match to TRBD1. The V segment lost 7 bases and the J segment 1 base; nucleotides outside the gene matches: 18. The CDR3 sequence is 20 residues long. Germline V gene sequence: CDR1 SNHLY, CDR2 FYNNEI. The CDR3 sequence is CASKLYTGQAKLSGANVLTF. CDR3 nucleotides: TGTGCCAGCAAGTTATATACGGGACAGGCAAAACTTTCTGGGGCCAACGTCCTGACTTTC. Full variable domain (rest looked up from reference TRBV2 and TRBJ2-6): EPEVTQTPSHQVTQMGQEVILRCVPISNHLYFYWYRQILGQKVEFLVSFYNNEISEKSEIFDDQFSVERPDGSNFTLKIRSTKLEDSAMYFCASKLYTGQAKLSGANVLTFGAGSRLTVL.

This clonotype occurred many times. This chain uses TRBV3-1 with TRBJ2-2, with D possibly being TRBD1 or TRBD2 (5 bases each). Trimming removed 2 bases at V and 7 bases at J, with 14 bases between. Germline CDR1 LGHDT, CDR2 YNNKEL (reference sequence). This CDR3 contains 15 residues. CDR3 residues: CASSQYGASDGELFF. CDR3 in DNA: TGTGCCAGCAGCCAATACGGGGCTAGTGACGGGGAGCTGTTTTTT.

This clonotype has at least ten counts. The rearrangement links TRBV27 to TRBJ1-3; TRBD1 might be the D (6 bases). The ends were cut back, 5 bases at V and 0 bases at J, with 14 bases in the middle. CDR1 and CDR2 (germline): MNHEY, SMNVEV (reference sequence). This CDR3 spans 16 amino acids. DNA for the CDR3: TGTGCCAGCAGTGAGGACAGTCTGCACTCTGGAAACACCATATATTTT. Encoded protein: CASSEDSLHSGNTIYF.

This clonotype was seen repeatedly, ten times or more. This sequence joins TRBV20-1 and TRBJ2-3, with 7 bases identical to TRBD2. The CDR3 is 16 amino acids. V shed 3 bases, J shed 4 bases, and the junction held 13 bases outside the gene matches. Germline loops: CDR1 DFQATT, CDR2 SNEGSKA (reference sequence). For the CDR3, the DNA is TGCAGTGCTAGCCCAAGAGGGCGGGGGTATCCAGATACGCAGTATTTT. Its translation: CSASPRGRGYPDTQYF.

In its sample, this clonotype was seen a few times. Germline is not matched at one junction end, which may reflect a read error. The chain links TRBV6-6 to TRBJ1-5; 9 bases line up with TRBD1. Germline assignment: CDR1 MNHNY and CDR2 SVGAGI (reference sequence). The CDR3 contains 16 residues. The CDR3 sequence: CVSSTGQGNSNQPQHF. The DNA of the CDR3 is TGTGTCAGCAGTACCGGACAGGGGAATAGCAATCAGCCCCAGCATTTT.

This clonotype was seen many times. This may stem from a read error, because a much larger clone lies one nucleotide away. This chain uses TRBV5-4 with TRBJ1-2; possible D gene TRBD1, 6 bases. There are 13 residues in the CDR3. The germline V gene has CDR1 SGHNT and CDR2 YYREEE (reference sequence). CDR3 DNA sequence: TGTGTCAGCAGCAGCCAGGGGATTGGCGGCTACACCTTC. Encoded protein: CVSSSQGIGGYTF.

At least ten counts were recorded for this clonotype. This sequence joins TRBV21-1 and TRBJ2-7; the table calls TRBD1, which could not be checked here. TRBV21-1 is designated a pseudogene. CDR3 length: 15 amino acids. The CDR3 DNA is TGTGCCAGCAGCTCCGGGCCAGGGAACGGTTACGAGCAGTACTTC. It codes for CASSSGPGNGYEQYF.

This clonotype was recorded at least ten times. The J gene is TRBJ2-7, the V gene TRBV3-1; 7 nucleotides align to TRBD2. CDR3 length: 14 amino acids. The ends lost 2 bases at V and 6 bases at J; junction bases unmatched: 7. The germline V gene encodes CDR1 LGHDT and CDR2 YNNKEL (reference sequence). The CDR3 DNA reads as TGTGCCAGCAGCCAAATCGACGGGGAGGGCGAGCAGTACTTC. Translating it yields CASSQIDGEGEQYF.

At least ten counts were recorded for this clonotype. V is TRBV7-2 and J is TRBJ2-5, with D unresolved. The CDR3 runs to 13 residues. Germline CDR1 and CDR2: SGHTA and FQGNSA. The V end was cut by 1 base, the J end by 7 bases, with 10 bases between. The CDR3 loop is CASSLVGIGTQYF. The CDR3 coding sequence is TGTGCCAGCAGCTTAGTAGGGATAGGGACCCAGTACTTC.

Ten or more counts support this clonotype. The chain recombines TRBV5-1 with TRBJ2-1; D is undetermined. Trimming pared 0 bases from V and 1 base from J, leaving 14 bases between. This CDR3 is built from 17 residues. Per germline, CDR1 SGHRS and CDR2 YFSETQ. As DNA, the CDR3 is TGCGCCAGCAGCTTGGTGGCAGGCAGTAAATCCTACAATGAGCAGTTCTTC. It translates to CASSLVAGSKSYNEQFF.

The chain is built from TRBV10-3 and TRBJ2-3; D gene uncertain. Per the germline V gene, CDR1 is ENHRY and CDR2 is SYGVKD. The ends were cut back, 4 bases at V and 4 bases at J, with 9 bases in the middle. This CDR3 has 13 residues. The CDR3 here is CAISASGSDTQYF. CDR3 DNA: TGTGCCATCAGTGCTAGTGGGTCAGATACGCAGTATTTT.

The genes are TRBV18 and TRBJ1-2, with 12 positions matching TRBD1. Losses at the gene ends were 6 bases for V and 4 bases for J; bases not matched to a gene: 3. The CDR3 has 14 amino acids. Germline V gene sequence: CDR1 KGHSH, CDR2 LQKENI. CDR3 loop: CASSQGQGAYGYTF. The CDR3 DNA reads as TGTGCCAGCTCCCAGGGACAGGGGGCCTATGGCTACACCTTC.

This clonotype was seen ten or more times. The chain joins TRBV2 to TRBJ2-7; TRBD1 or TRBD2 may be the D gene (5 bases each). Germline values: CDR1 SNHLY, CDR2 FYNNEI. The CDR3 totals 11 residues. V shed 4 bases and J shed 4 bases, with 5 bases lying between them. DNA of the CDR3: TGTGCCAGCAGTGGGGGGTACGAGCAGTACTTC. This codes for CASSGGYEQYF.

This clonotype was recorded many times. The chain combines TRBV20-1 with TRBJ2-3; 11 positions match TRBD2. Per the germline V gene, CDR1 is DFQATT and CDR2 is SNEGSKA (reference sequence). CDR3 length equals 15 residues. J lost 4 bases, V lost 0 bases, and 3 bases had no gene match. The CDR3 sequence: CSARDSGGAPDTQYF. The CDR3 nucleotides are TGCAGTGCTAGAGATAGCGGGGGGGCCCCAGATACGCAGTATTTT.

This clonotype was counted ten times or more. The rearrangement links TRBV5-1 to TRBJ2-3; D gene ambiguous. This CDR3 is built from 13 residues. Germline CDR1 and CDR2: SGHRS and YFSETQ. V gave up 0 bases and J gave up 4 bases, with 6 bases separating them. CDR3 nucleotides: TGCGCCAGCAGCTTGGGTCACCCAGATACGCAGTATTTT. As protein: CASSLGHPDTQYF.

This clonotype was counted ten times or more. The V call is TRBV5-1, the J call TRBJ2-3; 9 nucleotides match TRBD1. This CDR3 is 16 amino acids long. Germline CDR1 SGHRS, CDR2 YFSETQ. Trimming cost V 4 bases and J 3 bases; bases outside gene matches: 9. The CDR3 region is CASSPPGQGLTDTQYF. CDR3 coding DNA: TGCGCCAGCAGCCCCCCGGGACAGGGATTGACAGATACGCAGTATTTT.

There are many counts of this clonotype. The V gene is TRBV20-1, the J gene TRBJ2-5; D gene unclear. The CDR3 contains 14 residues. Trimming took off 0 bases at V and 2 bases at J, with 10 bases between the two ends. CDR1 is DFQATT, CDR2 SNEGSKA, per germline (reference sequence). The CDR3 nucleotides are TGCAGTGCTAGAGAACTCCTACGGCAAGAGACCCAGTACTTC. Residues: CSARELLRQETQYF.

This clonotype was detected ten times or more. The genes are TRBV5-1 and TRBJ2-7; D possibly corresponds to TRBD1 (5 bases). This CDR3 spans 12 amino acids. V lost 6 bases to trimming and J lost 0 bases, with 7 bases between them. Germline assignment: CDR1 SGHRS and CDR2 YFSETQ. CDR3 sequence: CASTDSSYEQYF. The CDR3, as DNA: TGCGCCAGCACAGACAGCTCCTACGAGCAGTACTTC.

This clonotype was counted many times. V usage is TRBV6-1 and J usage is TRBJ1-2, with a possible D match to TRBD1 (5 bases). Germline CDR1 reads MNHNS; CDR2 reads SASEGT. This CDR3 region has 17 residues. V lost 8 bases to trimming and J lost 8 bases, with 30 bases between them. The CDR3 coding sequence is TGTGCCAGCGTTGAGCCCCGACAGTCATATTCTCTCTACGGCTACACCTTC. Translation: CASVEPRQSYSLYGYTF.

Regarding this clonotype: An end of the junction does not agree with germline; a read error may underlie this. The J gene is TRBJ1-6, the V gene TRBV5-5; 7 nucleotides line up with TRBD1. Germline loops: CDR1 SGHKS, CDR2 YYEKEE (reference sequence). The CDR3 is made up of 14 amino acids. CDR3 residues: CTSSSTGMGSPVHF. For the CDR3, the DNA is TGTACCAGCAGCTCGACAGGGATGGGATCACCCGTCCACTTT.

This sequence joins TRBV19 and TRBJ2-7; 9 bases match TRBD1. The junction had 5 bases not matched to a gene; V was cut back by 2 bases and J by 0 bases. Germline CDR1 LNHDA, CDR2 SQIVND (reference sequence). The CDR3 has 16 residues. As DNA, the CDR3 is TGTGCCAGTAGTATACAAGGGACAGGGTTCTCCTACGAGCAGTACTTC. Encoded protein: CASSIQGTGFSYEQYF.

This clonotype has a count of ten or more. This chain joins TRBV9 and TRBJ2-3; TRBD2 is a possible D gene (6 bases). Trimming removed 4 bases at V and 0 bases at J, with 9 bases between. The CDR3 covers 14 residues. The germline CDR1 and CDR2 sequences are SGDLS and YYNGEE. This CDR3 reads CASSTRDSTDTQYF. The CDR3 DNA is TGTGCCAGCAGCACGCGGGACAGCACAGATACGCAGTATTTT. The entire variable domain, with the rest obtained from reference TRBV9 and TRBJ2-3, is as follows: DSGVTQTPKHLITATGQRVTLRCSPRSGDLSVYWYQQSLDQGLQFLIQYYNGEERAKGNILERFSAQQFPDLHSELNLSSLELGDSALYFCASSTRDSTDTQYFGPGTRLTVL.

There are many counts of this clonotype. The chain recombines TRBV5-1 with TRBJ1-2, with D hard to call. There are 12 residues in the CDR3. The germline V and J ends were trimmed by 0 bases and 6 bases, with 6 bases remaining between them. In germline, CDR1 is SGHRS, CDR2 YFSETQ. The CDR3 spells CASSLGMDGYTF. For the CDR3, the DNA is TGCGCCAGCAGCTTGGGGATGGATGGCTACACCTTC.

This clonotype was picked up many times. V is TRBV7-2 and J is TRBJ2-2; no definite D call. This CDR3 spans 13 amino acids. Trimming pared 2 bases from V and 7 bases from J, leaving 8 bases between. CDR1 is SGHTA and CDR2 is FQGNSA in the germline V gene. The CDR3 spells CASSLSGSGELFF. CDR3 nucleotides: TGTGCCAGCAGCTTATCGGGTAGCGGGGAGCTGTTTTTT. The full variable domain, with the rest looked up from reference TRBV7-2 and TRBJ2-2, is GAGVSQSPSNKVTEKGKDVELRCDPISGHTALYWYRQSLGQGLEFLIYFQGNSAPDKSGLPSDRFSAERTGGSVSTLTIQRTQQEDSAVYLCASSLSGSGELFFGEGSRLTVL.

This clonotype was seen repeatedly, ten times or more. This chain joins TRBV3-1 and TRBJ1-1; perhaps TRBD1 as D (5 bases). V lost 4 bases to trimming and J lost 10 bases, with 16 bases between them. Germline V gene sequence: CDR1 LGHDT, CDR2 YNNKEL (reference sequence). The CDR3 consists of 13 residues. CDR3 region: CASSPRGGARAFF. DNA of the CDR3: TGTGCCAGCAGCCCTCGGGGGGGAGCGAGAGCTTTCTTT. Drawing the rest from reference TRBV3-1 and TRBJ1-1, the complete variable domain is DTAVSQTPKYLVTQMGNDKSIKCEQNLGHDTMYWYKQDSKKFLKIMFSYNNKELIINETVPNRFSPKSPDKAHLNLHINSLELGDSAVYFCASSPRGGARAFFGQGTRLTVV.